Shown below are 10 T cell receptor beta chains from a single sample sequenced in a study of T cell responses to AZD1222 COVID-19 vaccine. Sequencing was performed with immunoSEQ multiplex PCR; in TCRdb, only in-frame clones are kept and a portion is missing. The sample carries some 110,000 clones, 85% to 95% recorded once. The source material was peripheral blood, sampled 28 days after the second AZD1222 dose. The receptors come from an adult who received the AZD1222 COVID-19 vaccine.

The rearrangement uses TRBV6-2 or TRBV6-3 and TRBJ2-3, with TRBD2 matching over 9 bases. The CDR3 is made up of 17 amino acids. The germline V gene has CDR1 MNHEY and CDR2 SVGEGT. After removal of 6 bases from V and 5 bases from J, the junction contained 15 bases not matched to a gene. The CDR3 bases are TGTGCCAGCAGCCCCCGGGGGCGGGGGGGGAGTGGAGATACGCAGTATTTT. It is translated as CASSPRGRGGSGDTQYF.

V usage is TRBV11-3 and J usage is TRBJ2-1, with 7 positions matching TRBD2. The V and J ends lost 5 bases and 6 bases, in that order; junction bases with no gene match: 4. The CDR3 has 13 amino acids. The germline V gene encodes CDR1 SGHNT and CDR2 YENEEA. CDR3 DNA: TGTGCCAGCAGCGGACGGACTAGCAATGAGCAGTTCTTC. Translating it yields CASSGRTSNEQFF. Full variable domain (rest looked up from reference TRBV11-3 and TRBJ2-1): EAGVVQSPRYKIIEKKQPVAFWCNPISGHNTLYWYLQNLGQGPELLIRYENEEAVDDSQLPKDRFSAERLKGVDSTLKIQPAELGDSAVYLCASSGRTSNEQFFGPGTRLTVL.

The gene calls are TRBV5-1 and TRBJ2-3; maybe TRBD2 (5 bases). CDR3 length: 14 amino acids. Between the trimmed V and J ends, which lost 0 bases and 5 bases, there was a span of 10 bases. The V gene's germline CDR1 is SGHRS and CDR2 YFSETQ. The CDR3 here is CASSLGSAVDTQYF. The CDR3 DNA sequence: TGCGCCAGCAGCTTGGGATCAGCGGTAGATACGCAGTATTTT.

The rearrangement joins TRBV10-3 to TRBJ1-1, with 7 bases lining up with TRBD1. This CDR3 has 14 amino acids. Germline CDR1 ENHRY, CDR2 SYGVKD. J gave up 5 bases and V 6 bases, and 9 bases lay outside the gene matches. CDR3 residues: CAISPQGRWTEAFF. The CDR3, as DNA: TGTGCCATCAGCCCACAGGGGAGATGGACTGAAGCTTTCTTT.

This rearrangement joins TRBV5-6 to TRBJ1-4; a possible D gene is TRBD1 (6 bases). This CDR3 has 12 amino acids. Trimming took 5 bases from V and 8 from J, leaving 10 bases between them. Germline V gene sequence: CDR1 SGHDT, CDR2 YYEEEE. The CDR3 loop reads CASRQGDEKLFF. As DNA, the CDR3 is TGTGCCAGCAGACAGGGAGACGAAAAACTGTTTTTT.

The chain employs TRBV19 and TRBJ2-2, with D possibly matching TRBD2 (7 bases). There are 13 residues in the CDR3. Trimming cost V 6 bases and J 9 bases, with 14 bases left between them. Germline CDR1 and CDR2: LNHDA and SQIVND (reference sequence). The CDR3 region is CASSTGGLWELFF. The CDR3 nucleotides are TGTGCCAGTAGCACCGGGGGGCTCTGGGAGCTGTTTTTT. Combining the CDR3 with reference TRBV19 and TRBJ2-2 gives the whole variable domain DGGITQSPKYLFRKEGQNVTLSCEQNLNHDAMYWYRQDPGQGLRLIYYSQIVNDFQKGDIAEGYSVSREKKESFPLTVTSAQKNPTAFYLCASSTGGLWELFFGEGSRLTVL.

The V and J genes are TRBV7-8 and TRBJ2-1; 16 bases map to TRBD2. V gave up 5 bases and J gave up 1 base; unmatched junction bases: 2. Looked up from germline, CDR1 is SGHVS and CDR2 is FQNEAQ. The CDR3 totals 17 residues. CDR3 DNA: TGTGCCAGCAGCCCGGGACTAGCGGGAGGGTCCTACAATGAGCAGTTCTTC. Protein product: CASSPGLAGGSYNEQFF.

The chain has TRBV5-6 and TRBJ2-5; D is perhaps TRBD1 (6 bases). Trimming left V 0 bases short and J 4 bases short, with 7 bases between. This CDR3 spans 13 amino acids. Per the germline V gene, CDR1 is SGHDT and CDR2 is YYEEEE. For the CDR3, the DNA is TGTGCCAGCAGCTTGGGGGGGCCAGAGACCCAGTACTTC. Encoded protein: CASSLGGPETQYF.

This sequence joins TRBV2 and TRBJ2-5; D may be TRBD2 (5 bases). Germline CDR1 and CDR2: SNHLY and FYNNEI. The CDR3 length is 14 residues. V was shortened by 4 bases and J by 5 bases, with 14 bases between the two germline ends. This chain's CDR3 is CASSAGGLLETQYF. DNA for the CDR3: TGTGCCAGCAGTGCAGGCGGGTTATTGGAGACCCAGTACTTC.

This chain uses TRBV6-5 with TRBJ2-7; 10 bases fit TRBD2. Germline assignment: CDR1 MNHEY and CDR2 SVGAGI. The CDR3 sequence is 14 residues long. Germline trimming cut 7 bases from V and 6 bases from J; bases unmatched to any gene: 9. As DNA, the CDR3 is TGTGCCAGCACCCCGAGCGGGAGGGCCTTCGAGCAGTACTTC. Translating it yields CASTPSGRAFEQYF.